Following are 25 T cell receptor beta chains from one sample sequenced in a study of blood T cell repertoires in COVID-19. The repertoire was sequenced with immunoSEQ multiplex PCR; TCRdb's copy has only in-frame clones and lacks some. The profile shows some 300,000 clones, 89% of them singletons. Sequencing was performed on PBMCs or T cells enriched from blood (not recorded which). The receptors derive from a woman aged 45 to 65 who had been exposed to COVID-19.

CDR3 loop: CASSWTGNTGELFF. The CDR3 nucleotides read TGTGCCAGCAGTTGGACAGGGAACACCGGGGAGCTGTTTTTT. The chain carries TRBV27 and TRBJ2-2, with 7 bases fitting TRBD1. V lost 4 bases, J lost 1 base, and 0 bases stayed unmatched. Germline-derived CDR1 and CDR2 are MNHEY and SMNVEV (reference sequence). This CDR3 has 14 amino acids.

The V gene is TRBV7-2, the J gene TRBJ1-2; D ambiguous. Trimming left V 5 bases short and J 8 bases short, with 21 bases between. Germline CDR1 SGHTA, CDR2 FQGNSA. The CDR3 is 15 amino acids. The CDR3 is CASSRTSDGVDGYTF. DNA for the CDR3: TGTGCCAGCAGCCGTACCAGCGACGGGGTGGACGGCTACACCTTC.

This clone showed up just once. The genes are TRBV18 and TRBJ1-6, with D perhaps TRBD1 (5 bases). The germline V and J ends were trimmed by 6 bases and 0 bases, with 12 bases remaining between them. The CDR3 sequence is 16 residues long. The germline CDR1 and CDR2 sequences are KGHSH and LQKENI. CDR3 in DNA: TGTGCCAGCTCCCCGACAGAAGTCTCCTATAATTCACCCCTCCACTTT. Translation gives CASSPTEVSYNSPLHF.

The chain combines TRBV5-1 with TRBJ2-5; possibly TRBD2 for D (6 bases). The V and J ends lost 5 bases and 5 bases respectively, with 19 bases between them. Germline CDR1 is SGHRS and CDR2 is YFSETQ. CDR3 length: 15 amino acids. CDR3 in amino acids: CASSSTGAGRETQYF. The CDR3 region has the DNA TGCGCCAGCAGTTCAACTGGGGCGGGGCGGGAGACCCAGTACTTC.

The chain is built from TRBV7-2 and TRBJ2-3, with 8 bases matching TRBD2. CDR3 length: 16 amino acids. Germline-derived CDR1 and CDR2 are SGHTA and FQGNSA. J gave up 2 bases and V 6 bases, and 10 bases lay outside the gene matches. The CDR3 region is CASRTAGGKATDTQYF. In DNA, the CDR3 is TGTGCCAGCAGAACCGCGGGAGGAAAGGCCACAGATACGCAGTATTTT.

The rearrangement joins TRBV7-9 to TRBJ2-5, with 11 bases matching TRBD2. V was clipped by 5 bases and J by 1 base; unmatched bases: 6. The CDR3 spans 16 residues. The V gene's germline CDR1 is SEHNR and CDR2 FQNEAQ (reference sequence). The DNA for the CDR3 is TGTGCCAGCAGCACGGGACTAGCGGAGATCCAAGAGACCCAGTACTTC. This encodes CASSTGLAEIQETQYF.

The chain uses TRBV5-5 and TRBJ1-5, with 7 bases lining up with TRBD1. Germline V CDR1 and CDR2: SGHKS, YYEKEE (reference sequence). This CDR3 has 15 amino acids. The J segment lost 2 bases and the V segment lost 0 bases, leaving 2 bases of the junction unmatched. The CDR3 protein is CASSLGGTGNQPQHF. The CDR3 nucleotides are TGTGCCAGCAGCTTGGGGGGGACAGGCAATCAGCCCCAGCATTTT. Combining the CDR3 with reference TRBV5-5 and TRBJ1-5 gives the whole variable domain DAGVTQSPTHLIKTRGQQVTLRCSPISGHKSVSWYQQVLGQGPQFIFQYYEKEERGRGNFPDRFSARQFPNYSSELNVNALLLGDSALYLCASSLGGTGNQPQHFGDGTRLSIL.

The chain couples TRBV19 to TRBJ1-5; the D gene is possibly TRBD1 (5 bases). V was cut by 3 bases and J by 5 bases, with 14 bases left in between. The CDR3 has 15 residues. Germline V gene data show CDR1 as LNHDA and CDR2 as SQIVND (reference sequence). In DNA, the CDR3 is TGTGCCAGTAGTATGGAGGGGTCAGAGGATCAGCCCCAGCATTTT. Translation gives CASSMEGSEDQPQHF.

The rearrangement uses TRBV7-9 and TRBJ2-5; D perhaps matches TRBD2 (6 bases). The CDR3 extends over 19 amino acids. The germline gives CDR1 SEHNR, CDR2 FQNEAQ (reference sequence). V lost 3 bases to trimming and J lost 3 bases, with 26 bases between them. CDR3 protein: CASSFIKLAAGLKEETQYF. The CDR3 DNA sequence: TGTGCCAGCAGCTTCATTAAACTTGCCGCGGGACTCAAGGAAGAGACCCAGTACTTC. Complete variable domain (other parts from reference TRBV7-9 and TRBJ2-5): DTGVSQNPRHKITKRGQNVTFRCDPISEHNRLYWYRQTLGQGPEFLTYFQNEAQLEKSRLLSDRFSAERPKGSFSTLEIQRTEQGDSAMYLCASSFIKLAAGLKEETQYFGPGTRLLVL.

J is TRBJ1-5 and V is TRBV7-7, with TRBD1 as a possible D gene (6 bases). The CDR3 loop spans 16 amino acids. Germline CDR1 SSHAT, CDR2 FNYEAQ (reference sequence). The CDR3 bases are TGTGCTAGCGGAGGGGGGGGGCCCTTTAGCAATCAGCCCCAGCATTTT. Translated: CASGGGGPFSNQPQHF.

CDR3 residues: CASSLDSGFYTEAFF. CDR3 sequence (DNA): TGTGCCAGCAGCTTAGACTCGGGGTTCTACACTGAAGCTTTCTTT. This chain joins TRBV7-9 and TRBJ1-1, with unresolved D. Trimming removed 1 base at V and 3 bases at J, with 12 bases between. This CDR3 contains 15 residues. The germline V gene has CDR1 SEHNR and CDR2 FQNEAQ (reference sequence). Based on the CDR3 plus reference TRBV7-9 and TRBJ1-1, the full variable domain is DTGVSQNPRHKITKRGQNVTFRCDPISEHNRLYWYRQTLGQGPEFLTYFQNEAQLEKSRLLSDRFSAERPKGSFSTLEIQRTEQGDSAMYLCASSLDSGFYTEAFFGQGTRLTVV.

V and J are TRBV3-1 (or the pseudogene TRBV3-2) and TRBJ2-5; 10 nucleotides match TRBD2. CDR1 and CDR2 from the germline V gene are LGHDT and YNNKEL (reference sequence). This CDR3 is 15 amino acids long. Trimming cost V 4 bases and J 2 bases; bases outside gene matches: 4. CDR3 region: CASSPSSGGQETQYF. The CDR3 region has the DNA TGTGCCAGCAGCCCCTCTAGCGGGGGACAAGAGACCCAGTACTTC.

The V call is TRBV5-1, the J call TRBJ2-2, with TRBD2 matching 10 bases. The CDR3 loop spans 16 amino acids. The J segment lost 1 base and the V segment lost 4 bases, leaving 4 bases of the junction unmatched. CDR1 SGHRS and CDR2 YFSETQ come from the germline V gene. This CDR3 is CASSVRLAGNTGELFF. CDR3 bases: TGCGCCAGCAGCGTGAGACTAGCGGGGAACACCGGGGAGCTGTTTTTT.

This sequence joins TRBV18 and TRBJ2-2; 10 bases are a match to TRBD2. The CDR3 covers 17 residues. With 5 bases clipped from V and 5 bases from J, the junction kept 11 bases outside the gene matches. Germline loops: CDR1 KGHSH, CDR2 LQKENI. CDR3 region: CASSATEAGGRTGELFF. The CDR3 DNA is TGTGCCAGCTCAGCCACCGAAGCGGGGGGGCGTACCGGGGAGCTGTTTTTT.

This chain links TRBV3-1 (or the pseudogene TRBV3-2) with TRBJ1-6; the D gene is possibly TRBD1 (5 bases). The length of the CDR3 is 14 residues. Trimming pared 4 bases from V and 6 bases from J, leaving 10 bases between. Germline assignment: CDR1 LGHDT and CDR2 YNNKEL (reference sequence). CDR3 amino acids: CASSPGLPNSPLHF. The DNA of the CDR3 is TGTGCCAGCAGCCCAGGGCTTCCTAATTCACCCCTCCACTTT.

The V call is TRBV7-2, the J call TRBJ2-2, with D tentatively TRBD1 (6 bases). This CDR3 spans 17 amino acids. Germline V gives CDR1 SGHTA, CDR2 FQGNSA. Trimming left V 6 bases short and J 2 bases short, with 19 bases between. In DNA form, the CDR3 reads TGTGCCAGCAGACACCGGATGGACAGTTTAAACACCGGGGAGCTGTTTTTT. It translates to CASRHRMDSLNTGELFF. The variable domain in full, completed from reference TRBV7-2 and TRBJ2-2, reads GAGVSQSPSNKVTEKGKDVELRCDPISGHTALYWYRQSLGQGLEFLIYFQGNSAPDKSGLPSDRFSAERTGGSVSTLTIQRTQQEDSAVYLCASRHRMDSLNTGELFFGEGSRLTVL.

This chain links TRBV6-1 with TRBJ1-2, with 7 bases matching TRBD1. Germline assignment: CDR1 MNHNS and CDR2 SASEGT. The trim removed 3 bases at V and 1 base at J, leaving 5 bases unmatched. The CDR3 consists of 15 residues. Written as DNA, the CDR3 is TGTGCCAGCAGTGACAGGGACAGAAGTAACTATGGCTACACCTTC. The encoded protein is CASSDRDRSNYGYTF.

This clone was detected a few times. This chain uses TRBV6-1 with TRBJ1-6, with D unresolved. The CDR3 is made up of 16 amino acids. The germline CDR1 and CDR2 sequences are MNHNS and SASEGT. V was trimmed by 2 bases and J by 0 bases, leaving 8 bases between them. The CDR3 DNA reads as TGTGCCAGCAGTGAATTGCTGAGCTCCTATAATTCACCCCTCCACTTT. Its translation: CASSELLSSYNSPLHF.

The gene calls are TRBV5-6 and TRBJ2-5; 8 positions agree with TRBD1. The V gene end was trimmed by 3 bases and the J gene end by 3 bases; junction bases not matched to a gene: 1. Per germline, CDR1 SGHDT and CDR2 YYEEEE. The CDR3 spans 13 residues. The CDR3, as DNA: TGTGCCAGCAGCTGGACAGGGAAAGAGACCCAGTACTTC. Its translation: CASSWTGKETQYF. The complete variable domain, with remaining parts taken from reference TRBV5-6 and TRBJ2-5, reads DAGVTQSPTHLIKTRGQQVTLRCSPKSGHDTVSWYQQALGQGPQFIFQYYEEEERQRGNFPDRFSGHQFPNYSSELNVNALLLGDSALYLCASSWTGKETQYFGPGTRLLVL.

The chain is built from TRBV9 and TRBJ2-1, with 14 bases fitting TRBD2. Germline-derived CDR1 and CDR2 are SGDLS and YYNGEE. V shed 3 bases, J shed 8 bases, and the junction held 10 bases outside the gene matches. The CDR3 runs 17 residues. CDR3 region: CASSGSRLAGGLDEQFF. The CDR3 nucleotides read TGTGCCAGCAGCGGCTCGAGACTAGCGGGGGGGCTGGATGAGCAGTTCTTC.

The V gene is TRBV5-5, the J gene TRBJ1-5; no definite D call. The V gene lost 6 bases and the J gene lost 5 bases, with 15 bases spanning the gap. Germline-derived CDR1 and CDR2 are SGHKS and YYEKEE (reference sequence). This CDR3 contains 14 residues. The CDR3 DNA follows: TGTGCCAGCACCCGTTTGGGCATGGATCAGCCCCAGCATTTT. Its translation: CASTRLGMDQPQHF.

The CDR3 DNA reads as TGTGCCAGCAGCTCAGGGACAGGGGCGTACAATGAGCAGTTCTTC. Amino acid sequence: CASSSGTGAYNEQFF. The V call is TRBV7-2, the J call TRBJ2-1; 10 bases map to TRBD1. J gave up 4 bases and V 4 bases, and 4 bases lay outside the gene matches. The CDR3 extends over 15 amino acids. Germline V gives CDR1 SGHTA, CDR2 FQGNSA.

This rearrangement joins TRBV7-2 to TRBJ1-5; D not resolved. Germline V CDR1 and CDR2: SGHTA, FQGNSA. Trimming took 1 base from V and 9 from J, leaving 7 bases between them. The CDR3 totals 12 residues. CDR3 in DNA: TGTGCCAGCAGCTTAGAGCGATCGCCCCAGCATTTT. Protein: CASSLERSPQHF.

The chain recombines TRBV29-1 with TRBJ1-2; D is possibly TRBD1 (5 bases). The V and J ends lost 5 bases and 7 bases respectively, with 11 bases between them. The CDR3 spans 11 residues. Germline V lookup: CDR1 SQVTM, CDR2 ANQGSEA. The CDR3 is CSVPARGGYTF. Written as DNA, the CDR3 is TGCAGCGTTCCCGCTAGGGGTGGCTACACCTTC.

This clone appeared once. The rearrangement joins TRBV3-1 (or the pseudogene TRBV3-2) to TRBJ1-2; D might be TRBD1 (5 bases). Trimming pared 0 bases from V and 3 bases from J, leaving 11 bases between. Germline CDR1 LGHDT, CDR2 YNNKEL (reference sequence). The CDR3 totals 15 residues. The CDR3 coding sequence is TGTGCCAGCAGCCAAGAGTCGCTCAGGGACTATGGCTACACCTTC. This codes for CASSQESLRDYGYTF.